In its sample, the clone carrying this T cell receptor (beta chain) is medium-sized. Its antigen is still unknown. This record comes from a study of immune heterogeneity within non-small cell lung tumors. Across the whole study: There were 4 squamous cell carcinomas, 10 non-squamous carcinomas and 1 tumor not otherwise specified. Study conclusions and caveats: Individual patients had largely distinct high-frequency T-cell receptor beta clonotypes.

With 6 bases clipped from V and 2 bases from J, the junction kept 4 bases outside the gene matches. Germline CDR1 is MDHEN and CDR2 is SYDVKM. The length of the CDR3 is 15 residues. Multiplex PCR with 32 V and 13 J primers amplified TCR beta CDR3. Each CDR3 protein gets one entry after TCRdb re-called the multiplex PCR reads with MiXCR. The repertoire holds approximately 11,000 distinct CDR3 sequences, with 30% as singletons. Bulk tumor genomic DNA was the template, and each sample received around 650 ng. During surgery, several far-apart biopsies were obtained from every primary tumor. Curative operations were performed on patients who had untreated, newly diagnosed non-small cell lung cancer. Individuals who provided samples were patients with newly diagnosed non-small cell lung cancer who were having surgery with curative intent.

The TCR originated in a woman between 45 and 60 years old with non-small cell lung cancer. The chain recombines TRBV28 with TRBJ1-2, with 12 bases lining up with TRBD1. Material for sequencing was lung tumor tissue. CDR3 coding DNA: TGTGCCAGCAGCCTGGGACAGGGGGCCAACTATGGCTACACCTTC. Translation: CASSLGQGANYGYTF.